The 2 T cell receptor beta chains below come from one sample, sequenced in a study of vaccination and CD4 T cells after COVID-19 (dated by TCRdb to 2022 to 2024). Their cognate antigens are unknown. Libraries came from PCR. The sequencer listed for this sample is Illumina iSeq 100. At the Johns Hopkins FTIC core, DNA from the cultured CD4+ T cells underwent TCR sequencing with the Oncomine TCR Beta short-read assay. Using fastp trimming at Q25 and MiXCR clonotype assembly, TCRdb reanalyzed the public sequencing data and kept in-frame beta chains. Entries that share a CDR3 protein sequence are merged under the most common genes and DNA. The sample table records around 22,000 distinct CDR3 sequences; less than 35% of these occur just once. The ten largest clonotypes hold around 12% of the sample. Explained via the paper, the treatment or condition label denotes: approximately nine-day PBMC culture with coronavirus spike peptide pools or control peptides (ViraFEST assay).

Sequenced input: cultured CD4+ T cells from blood. These receptors were obtained from a human donor with COVID-19.

The chain employs TRBV6-5 and TRBJ2-1, with 11 bases identical to TRBD2. The ends lost 0 bases at V and 6 bases at J; junction bases unmatched: 4. The CDR3 has 16 residues. Germline CDR1 and CDR2: MNHEY and SVGAGI. The CDR3 protein is CASSYSELAGVNEQFF. In nucleotides, the CDR3 is TGTGCCAGCAGTTACTCGGAACTAGCGGGAGTCAATGAGCAGTTCTTC.

This chain links TRBV6-1 with TRBJ2-2; no reliable D call. Trimming shortened V by 6 bases and J by 0 bases, and 8 bases separated the two germline ends. Germline assignment: CDR1 MNHNS and CDR2 SASEGT. The CDR3 contains 14 residues. The CDR3 DNA is TGTGCCAGCAGGTTTAGGACGAACACCGGGGAGCTGTTTTTT. This translates into CASRFRTNTGELFF.